The 27 T cell receptor beta chains listed next were all sequenced from one sample in a study of cytomegalovirus exposure and HLA in healthy donors. It was with 60 Vbeta and 13 Jbeta primers that the PCR ran. Clones were sequenced by immunoSEQ multiplex PCR, and TCRdb holds only the in-frame ones, with some missing. The data show approximately 160,000 clones, 77% seen once. The sequencing sample was made of PBMCs. These TCRs come from a woman in her twenties or thirties in good health and CMV-seropositive.

The J gene is TRBJ2-2, the V gene TRBV9; D ambiguous. The CDR3 length is 15 residues. V lost 0 bases and J 0 bases, leaving 6 bases between the germline ends. The V gene's germline CDR1 is SGDLS and CDR2 YYNGEE. The CDR3 nucleotides are TGTGCCAGCAGCGTAGGAGTTCCGAACACCGGGGAGCTGTTTTTT. Protein product: CASSVGVPNTGELFF.

The J gene is TRBJ1-5, the V gene TRBV5-4; D call uncertain. The germline gives CDR1 SGHNT, CDR2 YYREEE (reference sequence). Trimming shortened V by 4 bases and J by 3 bases, and 11 bases separated the two germline ends. This CDR3 spans 14 amino acids. The chain's CDR3 is CASSQDGINQPQHF. CDR3 bases: TGTGCCAGCAGCCAGGACGGGATCAATCAGCCCCAGCATTTT.

The chain recombines TRBV19 with TRBJ1-2; 7 bases align to TRBD1. The CDR3 extends over 17 amino acids. Germline V gene lookup returns CDR1 LNHDA and CDR2 SQIVND (reference sequence). The J segment lost 0 bases and the V segment lost 7 bases, leaving 14 bases of the junction unmatched. CDR3 sequence (DNA): TGTGCCAGTACTGCTAGAGGGACAGAGTTAGCTAACTATGGCTACACCTTC. Translation gives CASTARGTELANYGYTF.

The chain combines TRBV2 with TRBJ2-7; 9 positions agree with TRBD2. Germline loops: CDR1 SNHLY, CDR2 FYNNEI. Trimming took 4 bases from V and 2 from J; bases not matched to a gene: 6. CDR3 length: 15 residues. In nucleotides, the CDR3 is TGTGCCAGCAGTGCAATGACTAGCGGACCCTACGAGCAGTACTTC. This translates into CASSAMTSGPYEQYF.

The table lists this clone with a few counts. This chain uses TRBV25-1 with TRBJ1-4; D unresolved. Trimming removed 7 bases from V and 7 bases from J, with 10 bases in between. Per germline, CDR1 MGHDK and CDR2 SYGVNS. This CDR3 has 12 residues. The CDR3 region is CASTLNGEKLFF. Here the CDR3 DNA reads TGTGCCAGCACCCTTAACGGTGAAAAACTGTTTTTT.

The chain recombines TRBV19 with TRBJ1-4; D is uncertain. Germline values: CDR1 LNHDA, CDR2 SQIVND (reference sequence). V was pared by 4 bases and J by 12 bases, with 15 bases between. This CDR3 region has 13 residues. The CDR3: CASSTLREAELFF. The CDR3 DNA follows: TGTGCCAGTAGTACCTTAAGGGAGGCGGAACTGTTTTTT.

V usage is TRBV5-6 and J usage is TRBJ2-1; tentative D call: TRBD2 (7 bases). Trimming stripped 5 bases from V and 3 bases from J, with 27 bases between. The CDR3 is 19 residues long. CDR1 SGHDT and CDR2 YYEEEE come from the germline V gene. The CDR3 loop reads CASRRGASADLIDYNEQFF. For the CDR3, the DNA is TGTGCCAGCAGACGGGGGGCTAGCGCCGATCTTATAGACTACAATGAGCAGTTCTTC.

The chain has TRBV2 and TRBJ2-2; 13 nucleotides align to TRBD2. The V gene end was trimmed by 5 bases and the J gene end by 7 bases; junction bases not matched to a gene: 13. This CDR3 contains 18 residues. Germline V gene sequence: CDR1 SNHLY, CDR2 FYNNEI. In nucleotides, the CDR3 is TGTGCCAGCAGTCCTTCGCACACTAGCGGGAGGGCGGTCGGGGAGCTGTTTTTT. Protein: CASSPSHTSGRAVGELFF.

Only a few counts were recorded for this clone. This rearrangement joins TRBV9 to TRBJ2-3, with 16 bases lining up with TRBD2. V trimming: 2 bases; J trimming: 6 bases; junction bases outside the gene matches: 6. Germline CDR1 SGDLS, CDR2 YYNGEE. The CDR3 spans 17 residues. The CDR3 reads CASSVGTSGRAGDTQYF. CDR3 nucleotides: TGTGCCAGCAGCGTCGGGACTAGCGGGAGGGCGGGGGATACGCAGTATTTT.

CDR3 protein: CASSPYGETYEQYF. The CDR3 DNA is TGTGCCAGCTCACCGTACGGGGAGACCTACGAGCAGTACTTC. V usage is TRBV18 and J usage is TRBJ2-7, with D tentatively TRBD2 (5 bases). Trimming took 3 bases from V and 2 from J, leaving 11 bases between them. The CDR3 runs to 14 residues. Germline V gene sequence: CDR1 KGHSH, CDR2 LQKENI.

The V gene is TRBV19, the J gene TRBJ2-7, with D tentatively TRBD2 (6 bases). Germline values: CDR1 LNHDA, CDR2 SQIVND (reference sequence). There are 13 residues in the CDR3. Trimming took 5 bases from V and 0 from J, leaving 8 bases between them. The CDR3 is CASSPGGSYEQYF. The CDR3 DNA sequence: TGTGCCAGTAGTCCCGGGGGCTCCTACGAGCAGTACTTC.

This clone was counted a single time. This rearrangement joins TRBV5-1 to TRBJ2-4, with a possible D match to TRBD1 (5 bases). V was cut by 0 bases and J by 7 bases, with 17 bases left in between. Germline assignment: CDR1 SGHRS and CDR2 YFSETQ. This CDR3 region has 16 residues. The CDR3 region is CASSLGLGLSGNIQYF. CDR3 nucleotide sequence: TGCGCCAGCAGCTTGGGCCTGGGGCTGTCTGGGAACATTCAGTACTTC.

This clone was counted a few times. The V and J genes are TRBV11-2 and TRBJ1-1; D unclear. The CDR3 consists of 15 residues. The V gene lost 6 bases and the J gene lost 4 bases, with 18 bases spanning the gap. The germline gives CDR1 SGHAT, CDR2 FQNNGV. The CDR3 DNA follows: TGTGCCAGCAGGTTTAGCGGAGGCATATCCACTGAAGCTTTCTTT. Its protein is CASRFSGGISTEAFF.

The chain uses TRBV29-1 and TRBJ2-1; tentatively, D is TRBD1 (6 bases). CDR1 and CDR2 (germline): SQVTM, ANQGSEA. The CDR3 loop spans 11 amino acids. The CDR3 bases are TGCATGGGGACAAATTACAATGAGCAGTTCTTC. It encodes CMGTNYNEQFF.

The table lists this clone with a few counts. The chain joins TRBV5-1 to TRBJ2-1, with TRBD2 matching 11 bases. J lost 6 bases, V lost 0 bases, and 5 bases had no gene match. This CDR3 spans 16 amino acids. Germline V lookup: CDR1 SGHRS, CDR2 YFSETQ. Written as DNA, the CDR3 is TGCGCCAGCAGCTTGGCCGTGACTAGCGGGATCAATGAGCAGTTCTTC. This codes for CASSLAVTSGINEQFF. The whole variable domain, remainder taken from reference TRBV5-1 and TRBJ2-1, is KAGVTQTPRYLIKTRGQQVTLSCSPISGHRSVSWYQQTPGQGLQFLFEYFSETQRNKGNFPGRFSGRQFSNSRSEMNVSTLELGDSALYLCASSLAVTSGINEQFFGPGTRLTVL.

This clone was counted between two and nine times. V is TRBV5-4 and J is TRBJ2-3, with TRBD1 as a possible D gene (5 bases). With 4 bases removed from V and 4 bases from J, the gap between germline ends came to 10 bases. CDR1 is SGHNT, CDR2 YYREEE, per germline (reference sequence). This CDR3 spans 13 amino acids. CDR3 sequence (DNA): TGTGCCAGCAGCGCCGACAGTGCAGATACGCAGTATTTT. Amino acids: CASSADSADTQYF.

The rearrangement links TRBV30 to TRBJ2-7; no clear D gene. The CDR3 is 12 amino acids. Trimming left V 0 bases short and J 6 bases short, with 9 bases between. Germline V gene lookup returns CDR1 GTSNPN and CDR2 SVGIG (reference sequence). The CDR3: CAWSVRSSEQYF. As DNA, the CDR3 is TGTGCCTGGAGTGTACGAAGCTCCGAGCAGTACTTC.

The gene calls are TRBV6-5 and TRBJ2-1; 8 nucleotides align to TRBD1. This CDR3 contains 14 residues. CDR1 MNHEY and CDR2 SVGAGI come from the germline V gene. V lost 2 bases to trimming and J lost 8 bases; unmatched junction nucleotides: 5. In DNA, the CDR3 is TGTGCCAGCAGTTACGTAGGACAGGGCGATGAGCAGTTCTTC. It codes for CASSYVGQGDEQFF.

This rearrangement joins TRBV29-1 to TRBJ2-1; D might be TRBD1 (6 bases). From germline, CDR1 is SQVTM and CDR2 ANQGSEA. V lost 4 bases, J lost 15 bases, and 25 bases lay in between. The CDR3 runs to 14 residues. This chain's CDR3 is CSVGTSGLAWGLFF. The CDR3 DNA reads TGCAGCGTTGGCACCTCGGGGCTGGCCTGGGGGCTGTTCTTC.

Written as DNA, the CDR3 is TGTGCCAGCAGCCCCGAGGTAGACACAGATACGCAGTATTTT. Translated, it gives CASSPEVDTDTQYF. This sequence joins TRBV4-2 and TRBJ2-3; unclear D gene. The V and J ends lost 4 bases and 2 bases respectively, with 10 bases between them. Germline V CDR1 and CDR2: LGHNA, YNFKEQ. The CDR3 consists of 14 residues.

The chain recombines TRBV18 with TRBJ2-3, with a possible D match to TRBD1 (6 bases). The CDR3 runs to 15 residues. Trimming cost V 3 bases and J 2 bases, with 12 bases left between them. Per germline, CDR1 KGHSH and CDR2 LQKENI. The CDR3 DNA sequence: TGTGCCAGCTCACCCCTAGACAGGAACACAGATACGCAGTATTTT. As protein: CASSPLDRNTDTQYF.

The gene calls are TRBV15 and TRBJ2-7, with D perhaps TRBD2 (5 bases). Germline values: CDR1 LNHNV, CDR2 YYDKDF (reference sequence). The CDR3 is 13 residues long. Trimming took off 1 base at V and 6 bases at J, with 10 bases between the two ends. The CDR3 nucleotides read TGTGCCACCAGCAGAGTCGGGGTCCCCGAGCAGTACTTC. This codes for CATSRVGVPEQYF.

This sequence joins TRBV7-3 and TRBJ2-2, with 10 bases fitting TRBD1. V dropped 5 bases and J dropped 3; count of bases not matched to a gene: 6. This CDR3 region has 16 residues. Germline V lookup: CDR1 SGHTA, CDR2 FQGTGA. The CDR3 loop reads CASSLDRGRDTGELFF. As DNA, the CDR3 is TGTGCCAGCAGCCTAGACAGGGGGCGCGACACCGGGGAGCTGTTTTTT.

The gene calls are TRBV28 and TRBJ1-2; weak D call: TRBD1 (5 bases). The germline V gene has CDR1 MDHEN and CDR2 SYDVKM. The CDR3 consists of 14 residues. V was cut by 2 bases and J by 5 bases, with 12 bases left in between. The CDR3 DNA reads as TGTGCCAGCAGTTTAGGGGGGTGGGTTTATGGCTACACCTTC. Its translation: CASSLGGWVYGYTF.

This clone was detected many times. This rearrangement joins TRBV25-1 to TRBJ1-3; unclear D gene. The CDR3 has 16 amino acids. Trimming removed 3 bases from V and 0 bases from J, with 12 bases in between. Germline V gives CDR1 MGHDK, CDR2 SYGVNS. CDR3 coding DNA: TGTGCCAGCAGTGATGTTGGGCTGCTCTCTGGAAACACCATATATTTT. This encodes CASSDVGLLSGNTIYF.

The chain has TRBV7-9 and TRBJ2-5, with 14 bases lining up with TRBD2. With V trimmed by 4 bases and J by 5 bases, 3 bases remained unmatched. Germline CDR1 reads SEHNR; CDR2 reads FQNEAQ (reference sequence). The CDR3 extends over 15 amino acids. The CDR3 DNA follows: TGTGCCAGCAGCTCCCGGACTAGCGGGAGGGAGACCCAGTACTTC. Translation: CASSSRTSGRETQYF.

This clone was found a few times. The chain is built from TRBV11-2 and TRBJ2-1; TRBD2 aligns across 13 bases. V was pared by 5 bases and J by 6 bases, with 7 bases of the junction left unmatched. This CDR3 contains 16 residues. CDR1 is SGHAT and CDR2 is FQNNGV in the germline V gene. The CDR3 protein is CASSRGLAGAGNEQFF. The CDR3 DNA is TGTGCCAGCAGCCGTGGACTAGCGGGAGCAGGCAATGAGCAGTTCTTC.